The 17 T cell receptor beta chains in this list originate from one sample, sequenced in a study of blood T cell repertoires in COVID-19. The assay was immunoSEQ multiplex PCR, and TCRdb's table has in-frame clones only and misses some. The sample shows fewer than 450,000 clones, around 87% of them seen only once. Sequenced sample: peripheral blood. These receptors all come from a woman aged 45-59 years with COVID-19, enrolled during active disease.

This chain connects TRBV30 to TRBJ1-4; D unresolved. The CDR3 covers 15 residues. CDR1 and CDR2 from the germline V gene are GTSNPN and SVGIG (reference sequence). V was trimmed by 5 bases and J by 8 bases, leaving 21 bases between them. The CDR3 loop reads CAWSVGMPRGEKLFF. The CDR3 region has the DNA TGTGCCTGGTCTGTCGGAATGCCACGAGGAGAAAAACTGTTTTTT.

The J gene is TRBJ1-5, the V gene TRBV10-3; D uncertain. V shed 2 bases and J shed 5 bases, with 16 bases lying between them. Germline values: CDR1 ENHRY, CDR2 SYGVKD. The CDR3 totals 16 residues. The CDR3 nucleotides are TGTGCCATCAGTGAGGGTTTTTTAAAACAAGATCAGCCCCAGCATTTT. This encodes CAISEGFLKQDQPQHF.

This sequence joins TRBV19 and TRBJ2-7; 11 nucleotides match TRBD1. Germline V gene lookup returns CDR1 LNHDA and CDR2 SQIVND (reference sequence). CDR3 size: 15 residues. V was pared by 10 bases and J by 2 bases, with 10 bases of the junction left unmatched. The CDR3 nucleotides are TGTGCCACCGACAGGGGGACAGGGGGAACCTACGAGCAGTACTTC. This sequence encodes CATDRGTGGTYEQYF.

The V gene is TRBV11-2, the J gene TRBJ2-1; 9 positions match TRBD2. V was clipped by 4 bases and J by 3 bases; unmatched bases: 4. The germline V gene encodes CDR1 SGHAT and CDR2 FQNNGV. This CDR3 spans 15 amino acids. The CDR3 is CASSYLAGSYNEQFF. CDR3 sequence (DNA): TGTGCCAGCAGCTATCTAGCGGGGAGCTACAATGAGCAGTTCTTC.

This chain uses TRBV6-5 with TRBJ2-5; 11 bases agree with TRBD2. Germline-derived CDR1 and CDR2 are MNHEY and SVGAGI. This CDR3 contains 14 residues. Losses at the gene ends were 6 bases for V and 5 bases for J; bases not matched to a gene: 5. The CDR3 is CASRPSGRKETQYF. As DNA, the CDR3 is TGTGCCAGCAGGCCTAGCGGGAGGAAGGAGACCCAGTACTTC.

V is TRBV6-5 and J is TRBJ2-7, with TRBD2 as a possible D gene (5 bases). There are 14 residues in the CDR3. Per germline, CDR1 MNHEY and CDR2 SVGAGI. Between the trimmed V and J ends, which lost 7 bases and 5 bases, there was a span of 18 bases. CDR3 coding DNA: TGTGCCAGCACTTATGACCGGGGAACCGACGAGCAGTACTTC. Protein: CASTYDRGTDEQYF.

J is TRBJ1-2 and V is TRBV5-5, with 7 bases matching TRBD1. The CDR3 loop spans 14 amino acids. The ends lost 3 bases at V and 4 bases at J; junction bases unmatched: 6. Looked up from germline, CDR1 is SGHKS and CDR2 is YYEKEE (reference sequence). CDR3 loop: CASSWGTEVYGYTF. The DNA for the CDR3 is TGTGCCAGCAGCTGGGGGACAGAGGTCTATGGCTACACCTTC.

The chain joins TRBV27 to TRBJ2-4; 10 bases are a match to TRBD2. V shed 8 bases and J 7 bases; nucleotides not matched to a gene: 14. This CDR3 spans 16 amino acids. In germline, CDR1 is MNHEY, CDR2 SMNVEV (reference sequence). The DNA for the CDR3 is TGTGCCAGCGGAACAAATAAAGCGGGAGGGCGTAACATTCAGTACTTC. This codes for CASGTNKAGGRNIQYF.

The genes are TRBV2 and TRBJ2-1; 7 nucleotides agree with TRBD2. Germline V CDR1 and CDR2: SNHLY, FYNNEI. V trimming: 6 bases; J trimming: 2 bases; junction bases outside the gene matches: 7. The CDR3 has 15 residues. The CDR3 sequence: CASRQLALTYNEQFF. The CDR3 region has the DNA TGTGCCAGCAGACAACTAGCGTTAACCTACAATGAGCAGTTCTTC.

The V gene is TRBV7-2, the J gene TRBJ2-4; 12 bases match TRBD1. After removal of 3 bases from V and 1 base from J, the junction contained 4 bases not matched to a gene. Per germline, CDR1 SGHTA and CDR2 FQGNSA. The CDR3 sequence is 17 residues long. The CDR3 DNA is TGTGCCAGCAGCTTTACCGGGACAGGGGGCGCCAAAAACATTCAGTACTTC. Encoded protein: CASSFTGTGGAKNIQYF.

This clone is a singleton in its sample. The V call is TRBV15, the J call TRBJ1-2; perhaps TRBD1 as D (5 bases). Germline CDR1 LNHNV, CDR2 YYDKDF (reference sequence). The V end was cut by 0 bases, the J end by 1 base, with 9 bases between. The CDR3 is made up of 15 amino acids. The CDR3 spells CATSREGVVNYGYTF. The CDR3 DNA follows: TGTGCCACCAGCAGAGAAGGGGTAGTTAACTATGGCTACACCTTC.

V is TRBV10-3 and J is TRBJ2-7; D gene uncertain. The CDR3 is 13 amino acids. V was cut by 6 bases and J by 3 bases, with 12 bases left in between. Germline assignment: CDR1 ENHRY and CDR2 SYGVKD. CDR3 loop: CAISTPSIYEQYF. CDR3 coding DNA: TGTGCCATCAGCACACCTTCCATCTACGAGCAGTACTTC.

CDR3 residues: CASSIFADSYEQYF. The CDR3 DNA is TGTGCCAGTAGTATCTTCGCAGACTCCTACGAGCAGTACTTC. The chain has TRBV19 and TRBJ2-7; D remains ambiguous. Trimming shortened V by 3 bases and J by 0 bases, and 9 bases separated the two germline ends. Germline loops: CDR1 LNHDA, CDR2 SQIVND (reference sequence). The CDR3 sequence is 14 residues long.

The rearrangement joins TRBV30 to TRBJ1-5, with no clear D. This CDR3 contains 11 residues. V shed 2 bases and J shed 5 bases, with 4 bases lying between them. Germline V lookup: CDR1 GTSNPN, CDR2 SVGIG (reference sequence). The CDR3 spells CAWSQDQPQHF. The CDR3 DNA is TGTGCCTGGAGTCAGGATCAGCCCCAGCATTTT.

The chain uses TRBV5-1 and TRBJ2-2; the match to TRBD1 covers 8 bases. CDR3 size: 17 residues. J lost 2 bases, V lost 2 bases, and 8 bases had no gene match. The germline CDR1 and CDR2 sequences are SGHRS and YFSETQ. The CDR3: CASSFSPGQVNTGELFF. Written as DNA, the CDR3 is TGCGCCAGCAGCTTTTCCCCGGGACAGGTTAACACCGGGGAGCTGTTTTTT.

V and J are TRBV5-1 and TRBJ1-2, with D possibly matching TRBD1 (6 bases). The CDR3 has 14 amino acids. The V gene lost 4 bases and the J gene lost 6 bases, with 16 bases spanning the gap. The germline V gene has CDR1 SGHRS and CDR2 YFSETQ. The DNA for the CDR3 is TGCGCCAGCAGCCAGTCAGGGGAACTCCATGGCTACACCTTC. It is translated as CASSQSGELHGYTF.

V and J are TRBV5-1 and TRBJ2-5; the D gene is possibly TRBD1 (5 bases). CDR3 length: 15 residues. The V end lost 0 bases, the J end lost 5 bases, and 14 bases lay between the germline ends. Germline V gene data show CDR1 as SGHRS and CDR2 as YFSETQ. This chain's CDR3 is CASSLEFSGMETQYF. CDR3 coding DNA: TGCGCCAGCAGCTTGGAATTCTCAGGGATGGAGACCCAGTACTTC.